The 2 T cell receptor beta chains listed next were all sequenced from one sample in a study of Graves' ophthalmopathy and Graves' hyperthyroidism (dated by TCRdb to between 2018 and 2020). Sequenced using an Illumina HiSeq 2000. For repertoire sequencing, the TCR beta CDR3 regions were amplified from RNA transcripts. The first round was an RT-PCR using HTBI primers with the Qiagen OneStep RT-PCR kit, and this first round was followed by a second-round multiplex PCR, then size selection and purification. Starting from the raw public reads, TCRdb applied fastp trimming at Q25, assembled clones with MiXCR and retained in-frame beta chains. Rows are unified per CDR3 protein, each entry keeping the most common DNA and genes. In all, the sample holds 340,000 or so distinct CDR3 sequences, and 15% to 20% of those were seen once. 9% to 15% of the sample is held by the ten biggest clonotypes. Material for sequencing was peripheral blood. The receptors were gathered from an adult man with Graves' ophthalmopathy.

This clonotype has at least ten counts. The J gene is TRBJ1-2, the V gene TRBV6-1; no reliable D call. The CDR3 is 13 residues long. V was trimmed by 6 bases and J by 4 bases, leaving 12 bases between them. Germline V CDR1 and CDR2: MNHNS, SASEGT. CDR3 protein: CASRELQAYGYTF. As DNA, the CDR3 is TGTGCCAGCAGGGAACTGCAAGCCTATGGCTACACCTTC.

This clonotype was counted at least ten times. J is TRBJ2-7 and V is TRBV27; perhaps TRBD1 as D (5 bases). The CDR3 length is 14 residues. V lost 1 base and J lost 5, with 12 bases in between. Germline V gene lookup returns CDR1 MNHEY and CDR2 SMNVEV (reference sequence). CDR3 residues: CASSLFRQGDEQYF. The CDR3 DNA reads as TGTGCCAGCAGTTTATTTCGGCAGGGCGACGAGCAGTACTTC.